What follows is one TCR beta chain and its context. The antigen remains undetermined. The data originate from a study of shared clonotypes between healthy human individuals. Several immunoSEQ plates held equal portions of the genomic DNA taken from each subset. Replicate PCRs run on unsorted PBMC used 300 ng DNA, which was about 30,000 T cell genomes. Assay: immunoSEQ multiplex PCR; the TCRdb copy retains only in-frame clones and omits some. The data show 490,000 or so clones, roughly 85% seen once. Participating donors were healthy, HIV-negative adults free of recent acute infections or vaccinations. The study's findings and limits: Measured sharing among donors was expected to vary with sequencing depth.

Input material: PBMCs. The TCR sequence derives from a woman in her thirties or forties in good health. Some clones in this sample may be carry-over from other donors' samples.

The CDR3 DNA sequence: TGCGCCAGCCAACCTCGATGGAGGGGCACTGAAGCTTTCTTT. Encoded protein: CASQPRWRGTEAFF. The V gene is TRBV5-1, the J gene TRBJ1-1; D may be TRBD1 (5 bases). The germline V and J ends were trimmed by 7 bases and 4 bases, with 17 bases remaining between them. The CDR3 sequence is 14 residues long. Germline V lookup: CDR1 SGHRS, CDR2 YFSETQ.